This TCR beta chain was recorded in a study of CD8 T cells in Susac syndrome. The authors reverse transcribed roughly 0.5 to 1 ug RNA with random hexamers. TCR beta CDR3 was amplified by immunoSEQ multiplex PCR. This amplification extended across 54 Vbeta and 13 Jbeta segments. Each CDR3 protein is one row after TCRdb ran MiXCR on the immunoSEQ multiplex PCR reads. The profile shows around 130,000 distinct CDR3 sequences, 95% to 96% of them singletons. CDR3 length: 16 residues. Germline lookup yields CDR1 SGHRS and CDR2 YFSETQ. With V trimmed by 0 bases and J by 6 bases, 9 bases remained unmatched. TCR beta sequences were obtained from blood CD8+ and CD4+ T cells. TEMRA cells were FACS-enriched, and CD8+ and CD4+ T cells were isolated negatively.

The TCR was taken from a human donor with Susac syndrome. V usage is TRBV5-1 and J usage is TRBJ2-5, with 9 bases lining up with TRBD2. The sequencing input was CD4+ T cells from PBMCs. The CDR3 region is CASSLAPSGTGKTQYF. The CDR3 DNA is TGCGCCAGCAGCTTGGCCCCTAGCGGGACGGGAAAGACCCAGTACTTC.